Listed here is a single T cell receptor beta chain. The antigen is not known. The sample originates from a study of OX40 agonist ivuxolimab in advanced cancers. In germline, CDR1 is MDHEN, CDR2 SYDVKM. The CDR3 loop spans 14 amino acids. Trimming shortened V by 2 bases and J by 0 bases, and 8 bases separated the two germline ends. Overall study findings and caveats: In general, CD8+ T cells held more expanded clones than CD4+ did, on average. Near-lowest levels of clonal expansion characterized partial responders at 0.1-3.0 mg/kg.

On cycle 4 day 1 and cycle 7 day 1, as well as at baseline, blood was sampled. Here immunoSEQ multiplex PCR was the method, and the copy in TCRdb shows in-frame clones only, minus some. Of about 80,000 clones listed, 90% were seen once; the top ten hold more than 0.6%. The sequencing here drew on CD4+ or CD8+ T cells sorted from blood, taken in a trial of the OX40 agonist ivuxolimab. The rearrangement joins TRBV28 to TRBJ2-7; D not certain. This receptor was identified in an adult with an advanced solid tumor such as melanoma, head and neck, liver or kidney cancer. The CDR3 bases are TGTGCCAGCAGTTTAAACAGATTCTCCTACGAGCAGTACTTC. Translating gives CASSLNRFSYEQYF. The complete variable domain, with remaining parts taken from reference TRBV28 and TRBJ2-7, reads DVKVTQSSRYLVKRTGEKVFLECVQDMDHENMFWYRQDPGLGLRLIYFSYDVKMKEKGDIPEGYSVSREKKERFSLILESASTNQTSMYLCASSLNRFSYEQYFGPGTRLTVT.